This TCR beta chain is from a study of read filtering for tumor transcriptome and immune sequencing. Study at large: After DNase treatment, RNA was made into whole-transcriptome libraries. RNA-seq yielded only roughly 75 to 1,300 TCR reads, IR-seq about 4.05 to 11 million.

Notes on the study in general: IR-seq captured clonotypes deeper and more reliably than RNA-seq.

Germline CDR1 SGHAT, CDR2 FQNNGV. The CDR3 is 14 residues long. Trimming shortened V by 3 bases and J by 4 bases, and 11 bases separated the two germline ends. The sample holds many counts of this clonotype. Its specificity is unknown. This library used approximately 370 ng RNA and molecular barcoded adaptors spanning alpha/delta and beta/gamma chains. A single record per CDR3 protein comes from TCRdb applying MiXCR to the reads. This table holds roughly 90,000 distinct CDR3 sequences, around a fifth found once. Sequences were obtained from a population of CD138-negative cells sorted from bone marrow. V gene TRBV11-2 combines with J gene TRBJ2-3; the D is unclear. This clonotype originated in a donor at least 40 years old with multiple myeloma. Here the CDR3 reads CASSLGRIPDTQYF. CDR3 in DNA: TGTGCCAGCAGCTTGGGTAGAATCCCAGATACGCAGTATTTT.